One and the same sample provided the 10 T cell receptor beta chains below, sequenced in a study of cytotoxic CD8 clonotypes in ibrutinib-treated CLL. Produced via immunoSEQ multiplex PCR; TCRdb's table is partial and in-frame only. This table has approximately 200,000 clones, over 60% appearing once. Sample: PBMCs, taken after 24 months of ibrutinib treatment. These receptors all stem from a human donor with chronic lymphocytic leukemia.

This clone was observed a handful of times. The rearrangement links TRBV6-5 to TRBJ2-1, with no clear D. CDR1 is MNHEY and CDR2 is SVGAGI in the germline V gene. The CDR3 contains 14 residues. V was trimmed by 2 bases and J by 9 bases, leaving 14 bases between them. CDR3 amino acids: CASSYQRALSEQFF. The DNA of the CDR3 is TGTGCCAGCAGTTACCAGCGTGCCCTTTCTGAGCAGTTCTTC.

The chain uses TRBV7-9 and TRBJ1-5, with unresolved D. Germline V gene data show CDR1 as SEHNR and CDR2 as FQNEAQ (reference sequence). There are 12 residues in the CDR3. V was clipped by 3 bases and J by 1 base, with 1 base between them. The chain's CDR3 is CASSLSNQPQHF. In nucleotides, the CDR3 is TGTGCCAGCAGCTTGAGCAATCAGCCCCAGCATTTT.

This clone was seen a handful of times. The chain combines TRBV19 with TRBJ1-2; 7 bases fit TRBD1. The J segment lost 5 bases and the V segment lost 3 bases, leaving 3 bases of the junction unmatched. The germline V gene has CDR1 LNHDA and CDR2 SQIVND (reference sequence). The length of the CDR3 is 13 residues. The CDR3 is CASSIDREYGYTF. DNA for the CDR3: TGTGCCAGTAGTATCGACAGGGAGTATGGCTACACCTTC.

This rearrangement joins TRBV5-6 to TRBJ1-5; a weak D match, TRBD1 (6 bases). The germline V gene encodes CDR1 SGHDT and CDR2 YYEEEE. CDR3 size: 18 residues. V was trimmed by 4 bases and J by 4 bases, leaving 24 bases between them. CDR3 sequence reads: CASSNRGVVPGKNQPQHF. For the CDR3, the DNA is TGTGCCAGCAGCAATAGGGGGGTAGTCCCCGGTAAGAATCAGCCCCAGCATTTT.

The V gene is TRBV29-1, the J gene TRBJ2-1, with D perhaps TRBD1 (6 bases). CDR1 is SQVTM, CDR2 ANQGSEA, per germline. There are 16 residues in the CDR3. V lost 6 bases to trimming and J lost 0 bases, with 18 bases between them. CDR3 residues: CSVDQPTGSSYNEQFF. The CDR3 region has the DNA TGCAGCGTGGACCAACCTACAGGGAGCTCCTACAATGAGCAGTTCTTC.

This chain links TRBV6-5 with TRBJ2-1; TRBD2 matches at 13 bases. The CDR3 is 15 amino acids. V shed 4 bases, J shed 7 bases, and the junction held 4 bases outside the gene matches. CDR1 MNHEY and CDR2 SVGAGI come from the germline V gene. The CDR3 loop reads CASSSGLAGVNEQFF. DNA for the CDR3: TGTGCCAGCAGTTCCGGACTAGCGGGAGTGAATGAGCAGTTCTTC.

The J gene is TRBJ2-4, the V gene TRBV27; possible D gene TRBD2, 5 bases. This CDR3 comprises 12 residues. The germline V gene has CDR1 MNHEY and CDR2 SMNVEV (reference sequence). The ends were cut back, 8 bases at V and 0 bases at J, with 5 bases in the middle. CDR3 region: CASGLAKNIQYF. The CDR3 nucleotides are TGTGCCAGCGGACTAGCCAAAAACATTCAGTACTTC.

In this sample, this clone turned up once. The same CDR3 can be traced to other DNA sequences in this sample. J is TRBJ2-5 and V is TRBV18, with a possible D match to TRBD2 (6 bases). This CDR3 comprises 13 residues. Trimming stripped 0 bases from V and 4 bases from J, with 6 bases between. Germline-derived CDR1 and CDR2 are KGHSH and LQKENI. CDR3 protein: CASSPPGGETQYF. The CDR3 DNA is TGTGCCAGCTCACCACCCGGGGGAGAGACCCAGTACTTC.

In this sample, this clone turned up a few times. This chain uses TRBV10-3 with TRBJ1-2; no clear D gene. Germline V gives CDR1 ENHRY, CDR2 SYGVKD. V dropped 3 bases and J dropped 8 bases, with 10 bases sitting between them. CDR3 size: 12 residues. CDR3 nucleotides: TGTGCCATCAGTGAAAGGGAGGTCGGCTACACCTTC. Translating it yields CAISEREVGYTF.

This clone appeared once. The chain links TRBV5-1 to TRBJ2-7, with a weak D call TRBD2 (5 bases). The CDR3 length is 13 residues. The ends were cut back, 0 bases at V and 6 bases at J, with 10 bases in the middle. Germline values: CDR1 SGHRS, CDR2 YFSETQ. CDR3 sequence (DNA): TGCGCCAGCAGCTTGGGGGCGGGCCGCGAGCAGTACTTC. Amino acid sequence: CASSLGAGREQYF.